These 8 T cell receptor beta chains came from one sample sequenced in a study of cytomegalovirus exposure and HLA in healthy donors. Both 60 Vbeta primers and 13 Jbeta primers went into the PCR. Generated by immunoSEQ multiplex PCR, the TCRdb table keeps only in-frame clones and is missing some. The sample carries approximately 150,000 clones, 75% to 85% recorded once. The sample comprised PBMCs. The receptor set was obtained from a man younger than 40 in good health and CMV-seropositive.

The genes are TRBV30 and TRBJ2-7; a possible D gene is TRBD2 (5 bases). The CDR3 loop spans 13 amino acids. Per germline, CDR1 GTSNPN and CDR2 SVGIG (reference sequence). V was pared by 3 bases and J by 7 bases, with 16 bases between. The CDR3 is CAWSRGPYQEQYF. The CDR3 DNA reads TGTGCCTGGAGCCGCGGGCCCTACCAGGAGCAGTACTTC.

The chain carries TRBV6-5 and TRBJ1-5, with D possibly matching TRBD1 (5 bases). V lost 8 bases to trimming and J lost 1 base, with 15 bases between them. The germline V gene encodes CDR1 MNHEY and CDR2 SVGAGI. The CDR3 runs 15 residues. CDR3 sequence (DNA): TGTGCCAGCTGTCCCATCGCAGGGAGCAATCAGCCCCAGCATTTT. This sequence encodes CASCPIAGSNQPQHF.

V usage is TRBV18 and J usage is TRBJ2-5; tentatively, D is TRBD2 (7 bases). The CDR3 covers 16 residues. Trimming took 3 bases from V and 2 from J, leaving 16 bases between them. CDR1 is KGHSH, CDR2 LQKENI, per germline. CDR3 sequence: CASSPWREQGQETQYF. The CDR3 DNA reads TGTGCCAGCTCACCTTGGCGGGAGCAGGGGCAAGAGACCCAGTACTTC.

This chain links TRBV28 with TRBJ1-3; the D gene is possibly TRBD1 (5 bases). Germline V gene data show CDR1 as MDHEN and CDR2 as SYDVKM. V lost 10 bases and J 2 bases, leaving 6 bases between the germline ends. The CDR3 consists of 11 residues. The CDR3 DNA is TGTGCCACAGGGCCTGGAAACACCATATATTTT. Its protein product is CATGPGNTIYF.

DNA of the CDR3: TGTGCCAGCAGCTATCGTGCAGGGTCCAAAACTGAAGCTTTCTTT. Residues: CASSYRAGSKTEAFF. The V gene is TRBV11-3, the J gene TRBJ1-1, with D possibly matching TRBD1 (5 bases). Trimming pared 4 bases from V and 5 bases from J, leaving 17 bases between. CDR3 length: 15 amino acids. In germline, CDR1 is SGHNT, CDR2 YENEEA.

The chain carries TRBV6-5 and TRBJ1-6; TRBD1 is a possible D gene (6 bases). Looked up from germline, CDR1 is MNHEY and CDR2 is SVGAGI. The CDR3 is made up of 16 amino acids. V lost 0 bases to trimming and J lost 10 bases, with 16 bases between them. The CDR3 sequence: CASSYSPVAGASPLHF. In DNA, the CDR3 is TGTGCCAGCAGTTACTCTCCCGTGGCAGGGGCATCACCCCTCCACTTT.

The CDR3 loop is CASTWGVTGELFF. The DNA of the CDR3 is TGTGCCAGTACATGGGGGGTTACCGGGGAGCTGTTTTTT. The J gene is TRBJ2-2, the V gene TRBV19; a possible D gene is TRBD2 (6 bases). V was cut by 7 bases and J by 5 bases, with 11 bases left in between. CDR1 and CDR2 (germline): LNHDA, SQIVND (reference sequence). The CDR3 loop spans 13 amino acids.

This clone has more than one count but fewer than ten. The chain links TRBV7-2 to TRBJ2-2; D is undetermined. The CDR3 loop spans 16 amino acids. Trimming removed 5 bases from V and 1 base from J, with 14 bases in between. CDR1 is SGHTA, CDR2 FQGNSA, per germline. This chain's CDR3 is CASSRTASVNTGELFF. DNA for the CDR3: TGTGCCAGCAGCCGAACAGCCTCCGTGAACACCGGGGAGCTGTTTTTT. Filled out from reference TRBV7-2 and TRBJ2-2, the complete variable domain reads GAGVSQSPSNKVTEKGKDVELRCDPISGHTALYWYRQSLGQGLEFLIYFQGNSAPDKSGLPSDRFSAERTGGSVSTLTIQRTQQEDSAVYLCASSRTASVNTGELFFGEGSRLTVL.